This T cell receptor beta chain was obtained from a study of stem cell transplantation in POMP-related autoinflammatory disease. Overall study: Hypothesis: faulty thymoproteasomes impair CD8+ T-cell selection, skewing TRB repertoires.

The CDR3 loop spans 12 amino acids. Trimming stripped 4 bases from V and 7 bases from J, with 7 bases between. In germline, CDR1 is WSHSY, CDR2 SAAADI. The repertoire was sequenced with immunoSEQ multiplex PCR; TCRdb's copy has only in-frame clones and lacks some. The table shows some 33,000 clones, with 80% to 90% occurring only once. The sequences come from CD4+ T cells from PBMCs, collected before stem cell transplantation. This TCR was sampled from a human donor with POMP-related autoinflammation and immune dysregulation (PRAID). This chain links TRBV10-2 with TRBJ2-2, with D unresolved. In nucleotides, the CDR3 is TGCGCCAGCAGTGTGACGCGCGGGGAGCTGTTTTTT. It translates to CASSVTRGELFF.